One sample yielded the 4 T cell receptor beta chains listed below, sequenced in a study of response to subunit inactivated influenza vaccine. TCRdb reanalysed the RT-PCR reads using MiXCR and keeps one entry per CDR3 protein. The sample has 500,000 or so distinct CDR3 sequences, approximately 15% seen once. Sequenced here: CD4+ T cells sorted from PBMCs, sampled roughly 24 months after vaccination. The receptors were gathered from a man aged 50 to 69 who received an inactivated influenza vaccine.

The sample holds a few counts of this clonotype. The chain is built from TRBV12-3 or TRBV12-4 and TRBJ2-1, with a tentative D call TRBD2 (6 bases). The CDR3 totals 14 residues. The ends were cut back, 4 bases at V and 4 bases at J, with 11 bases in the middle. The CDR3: CASSSTRLYNEQFF. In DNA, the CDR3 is TGTGCCAGCAGTTCGACTAGGCTATACAATGAGCAGTTCTTC.

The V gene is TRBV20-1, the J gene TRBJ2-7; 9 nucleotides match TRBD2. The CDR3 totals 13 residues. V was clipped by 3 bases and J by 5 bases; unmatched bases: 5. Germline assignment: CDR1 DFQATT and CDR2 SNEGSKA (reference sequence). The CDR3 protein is CSARAGGNNEQYF. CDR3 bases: TGCAGTGCTAGGGCGGGGGGGAATAACGAGCAGTACTTC.

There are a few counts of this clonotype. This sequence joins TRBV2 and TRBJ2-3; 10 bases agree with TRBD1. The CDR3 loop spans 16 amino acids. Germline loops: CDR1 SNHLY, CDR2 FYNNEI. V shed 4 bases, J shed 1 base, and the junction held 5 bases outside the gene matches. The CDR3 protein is CASSGAGTGGTDTQYF. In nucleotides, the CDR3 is TGTGCCAGCAGTGGAGCCGGGACAGGGGGCACAGATACGCAGTATTTT. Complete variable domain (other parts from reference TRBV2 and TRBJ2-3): EPEVTQTPSHQVTQMGQEVILRCVPISNHLYFYWYRQILGQKVEFLVSFYNNEISEKSEIFDDQFSVERPDGSNFTLKIRSTKLEDSAMYFCASSGAGTGGTDTQYFGPGTRLTVL.

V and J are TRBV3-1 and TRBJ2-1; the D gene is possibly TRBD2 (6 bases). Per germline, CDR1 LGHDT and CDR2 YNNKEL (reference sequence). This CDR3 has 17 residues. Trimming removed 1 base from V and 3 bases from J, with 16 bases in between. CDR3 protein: CASSQGSGLHGYNEQFF. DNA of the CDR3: TGTGCCAGCAGCCAAGGTTCGGGACTTCATGGCTACAATGAGCAGTTCTTC.